This T cell receptor beta chain was captured by sequencing in a study of T cell changes during pregnancy in multiple sclerosis. CDR1 and CDR2 from the germline V gene are SGHTA and FQGNSA. V dropped 3 bases and J dropped 8 bases, with 11 bases sitting between them. This CDR3 is 13 amino acids long. This table comes from immunoSEQ multiplex PCR, and its TCRdb copy is limited to in-frame clones, with some not included. The data contain tens of thousands of clones, roughly 90% of them singletons. The source was peripheral blood, collected after pregnancy. This clonotype was obtained from a female donor in good health, enrolled as a control in a pregnancy study. The rearrangement uses TRBV7-2 and TRBJ2-4; D perhaps matches TRBD1 (6 bases). In DNA, the CDR3 is TGTGCCAGCAGCTTTGGCAGGGGAGACATTCAGTACTTC. This codes for CASSFGRGDIQYF.